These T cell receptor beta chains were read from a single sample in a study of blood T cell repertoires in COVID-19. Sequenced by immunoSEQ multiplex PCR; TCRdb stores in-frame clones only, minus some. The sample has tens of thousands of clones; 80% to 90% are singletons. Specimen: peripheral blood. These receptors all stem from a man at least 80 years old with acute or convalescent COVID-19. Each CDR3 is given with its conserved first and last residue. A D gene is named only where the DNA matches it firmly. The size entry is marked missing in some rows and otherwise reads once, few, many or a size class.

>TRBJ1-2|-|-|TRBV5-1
TGCGCCAGCAGGGAGCCCCTGGGTGGCTACACCTTC
CASREPLGGYTF
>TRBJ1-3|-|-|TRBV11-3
TGTGCCAGCAGCTTCGGGGGCTCTGGAAACACCATATATTTT
CASSFGGSGNTIYF
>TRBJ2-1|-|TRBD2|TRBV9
TGTGCCAGCAGCGTAGTTCCAGCGGGGTACAATGAGCAGTTCTTC
CASSVVPAGYNEQFF
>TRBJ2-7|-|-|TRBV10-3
TGTGCCATCAGTGAGCGTCCCGCAGTCTACGAGCAGTACTTC
CAISERPAVYEQYF
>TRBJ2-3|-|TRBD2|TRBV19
TGTGCCAGTAGTAGGACTAGCGGGGGGGCCCGAAATACGCAGTATTTT
CASSRTSGGARNTQYF
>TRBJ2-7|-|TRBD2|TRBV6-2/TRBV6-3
TGTGCCAGCAGACCTAGCGGGACCGACGAGCAGTACTTC
CASRPSGTDEQYF
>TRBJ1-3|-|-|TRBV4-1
TGCGCCAGCAGCCAAGTAAATCAGGGCTCTGGAAACACCATATATTTT
CASSQVNQGSGNTIYF
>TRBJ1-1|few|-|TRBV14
TGTGCCAGCAGCCCTCCTGAGGCTGAGAACACTGAAGCTTTCTTT
CASSPPEAENTEAFF
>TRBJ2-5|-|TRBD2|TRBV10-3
TGTGCCATCAGCCCGACTAGCGCGGGAGCACAAGAGACCCAGTACTTC
CAISPTSAGAQETQYF
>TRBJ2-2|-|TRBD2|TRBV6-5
TGTGCCAGCAGAACTAGCGGGAGTATGGGCGGGGAGCTGTTTTTT
CASRTSGSMGGELFF
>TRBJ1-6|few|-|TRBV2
TGTGCCAGCAGTGAAGTAGGACCGGGGAGCGGTTCACCCCTCCACTTT
CASSEVGPGSGSPLHF
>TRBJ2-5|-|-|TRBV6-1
TGTGCCAGCAGTGAGCGGAGTATAGAGACCCAGTACTTC
CASSERSIETQYF
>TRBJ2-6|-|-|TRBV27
TGTGCCAGCCGTGGGGAGGCCCTCTCTGGGGCCAACGTCCTGACTTTC
CASRGEALSGANVLTF
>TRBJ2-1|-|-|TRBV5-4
TGTGCCAGCAGCTCGACTACCAGCTCCTACAATGAGCAGTTCTTC
CASSSTTSSYNEQFF
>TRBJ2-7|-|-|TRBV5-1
TGCGCCAGCAGCTTGGGACAGACCGCCTACGAGCAGTACTTC
CASSLGQTAYEQYF
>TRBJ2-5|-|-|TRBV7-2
TGTGCCAGCAGCCCGGGGATTTCGGAGACCCAGTACTTC
CASSPGISETQYF
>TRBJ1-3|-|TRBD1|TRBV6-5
TGTGCCAGCAGTTCGGTGCAGGGGGCTTCTGGAAACACCATATATTTT
CASSSVQGASGNTIYF
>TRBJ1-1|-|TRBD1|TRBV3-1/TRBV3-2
TGTGCCAGCCAAGGACAGGAGAACACTGAAGCTTTCTTT
CASQGQENTEAFF
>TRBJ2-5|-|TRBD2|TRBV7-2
TGTGCCAGCAGCTTGGAGTCTAGCGGGGCATTTCAAGAGACCCAGTACTTC
CASSLESSGAFQETQYF
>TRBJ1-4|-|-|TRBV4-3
TGCGCCAGCAGCCAAGATCGGGGGGCGATTGAAAAACTGTTTTTT
CASSQDRGAIEKLFF
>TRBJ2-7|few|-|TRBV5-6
TGTGCCAGCAGCTTAGAGGCCGTTTCCTACGAGCAGTACTTC
CASSLEAVSYEQYF
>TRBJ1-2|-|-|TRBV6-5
TGTGCCAGCAGTTACCGCCAGGGGCAGGGTGGCTACACCTTC
CASSYRQGQGGYTF
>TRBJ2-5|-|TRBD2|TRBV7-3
TGTGCCAGCAGCTTAATGGCCGGGACTAGCGGCCAAGAGACCCAGTACTTC
CASSLMAGTSGQETQYF
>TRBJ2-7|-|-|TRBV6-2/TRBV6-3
TGTGCCAGCAGTTACCAGGGACTGGGGGAAGGCTACGAGCAGTACTTC
CASSYQGLGEGYEQYF
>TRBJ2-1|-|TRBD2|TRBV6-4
TGTGCCAGCAGTGACTCGACTAGCGGGCTCTACAATGAGCAGTTCTTC
CASSDSTSGLYNEQFF
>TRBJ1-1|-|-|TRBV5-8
TGTGCCAGCAGCTGGCCCCAGGGCCGCTTTAACACTGAAGCTTTCTTT
CASSWPQGRFNTEAFF
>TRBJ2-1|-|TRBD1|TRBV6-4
TGTGCCAGCAGTGAAGAGGACAGGCCCTACAATGAGCAGTTCTTC
CASSEEDRPYNEQFF
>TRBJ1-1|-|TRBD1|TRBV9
TGTGCCAGCAGCGTAGTTGGAGGGGGCAACACTGAAGCTTTCTTT
CASSVVGGGNTEAFF
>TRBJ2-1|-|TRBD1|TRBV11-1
TGTGCCAGCAGCTGGCAGGGGGATAACAATGAGCAGTTCTTC
CASSWQGDNNEQFF
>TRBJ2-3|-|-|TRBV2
TGTGCCAGCAGTGGGATCCGGGGAGATACGCAGTATTTT
CASSGIRGDTQYF
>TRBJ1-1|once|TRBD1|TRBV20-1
TGCAGTGCTAGGGAACAGGGGGAAGCTTTCTTT
CSAREQGEAFF
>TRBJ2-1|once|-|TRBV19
TGTGCCAGCTTGTACAATGAGCAGTTCTTC
CASLYNEQFF
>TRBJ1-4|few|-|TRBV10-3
TGTGCCATCAGTGAGTCCTTGGCAGGCAAAACTAATGAAAAACTGTTTTTT
CAISESLAGKTNEKLFF
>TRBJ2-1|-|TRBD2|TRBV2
TGTGCCAGCAGCCCGGGGACTAGCGGGGCAAATGAGCAGTTCTTC
CASSPGTSGANEQFF
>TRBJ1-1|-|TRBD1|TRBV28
TGTGCCAGCAGCTCAGGACAGGGAGAAGCTTTCTTT
CASSSGQGEAFF
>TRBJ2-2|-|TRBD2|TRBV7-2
TGTGCCAGCAGCTTAGGCGGGAGGCGGAACACCGGGGAGCTGTTTTTT
CASSLGGRRNTGELFF
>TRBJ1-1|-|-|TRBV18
TGTGCCAGCTCACCAAATCCCGGGGTAGTCAAGACTGAAGCTTTCTTT
CASSPNPGVVKTEAFF
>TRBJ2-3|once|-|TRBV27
TGTGCCAGCCGCAGCGGAAGCACAGATACGCAGTATTTT
CASRSGSTDTQYF
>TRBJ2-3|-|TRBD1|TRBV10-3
TGTGCCATCAGTGAGGCTCCCTCGACAGGGGCGAGGACAGATACGCAGTATTTT
CAISEAPSTGARTDTQYF
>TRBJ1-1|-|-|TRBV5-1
TGCGCCAGCAGCTTAGCAGGGGCGCGGAACACTGAAGCTTTCTTT
CASSLAGARNTEAFF
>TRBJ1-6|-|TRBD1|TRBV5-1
TGCGCCAGCAGCCCAGGAGGACAGGTTAATTCACCCCTCCACTTT
CASSPGGQVNSPLHF
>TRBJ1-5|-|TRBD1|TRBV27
TGTGCCAGCACCCGGGACAGGGACCTGGGGACTCGCAATCAGCCCCAGCATTTT
CASTRDRDLGTRNQPQHF